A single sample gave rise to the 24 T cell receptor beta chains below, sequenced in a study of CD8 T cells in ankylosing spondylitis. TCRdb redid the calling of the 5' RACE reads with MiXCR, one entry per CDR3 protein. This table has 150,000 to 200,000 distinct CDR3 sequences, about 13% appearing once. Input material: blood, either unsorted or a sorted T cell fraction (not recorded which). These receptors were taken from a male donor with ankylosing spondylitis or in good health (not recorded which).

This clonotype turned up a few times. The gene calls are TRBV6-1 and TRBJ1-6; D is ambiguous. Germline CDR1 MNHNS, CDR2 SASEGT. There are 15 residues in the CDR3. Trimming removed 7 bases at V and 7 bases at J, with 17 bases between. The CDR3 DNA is TGTGCCAGCATGGGAGGTGTTTTGGGGAATTCACCCCTCCACTTT. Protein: CASMGGVLGNSPLHF.

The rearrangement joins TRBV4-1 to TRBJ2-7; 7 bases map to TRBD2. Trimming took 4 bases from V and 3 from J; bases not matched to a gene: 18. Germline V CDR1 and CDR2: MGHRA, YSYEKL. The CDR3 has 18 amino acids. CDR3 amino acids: CASSPALGLWEGNYEQYF. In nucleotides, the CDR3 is TGCGCCAGCAGCCCTGCGCTTGGTTTATGGGAGGGGAACTACGAGCAGTACTTC.

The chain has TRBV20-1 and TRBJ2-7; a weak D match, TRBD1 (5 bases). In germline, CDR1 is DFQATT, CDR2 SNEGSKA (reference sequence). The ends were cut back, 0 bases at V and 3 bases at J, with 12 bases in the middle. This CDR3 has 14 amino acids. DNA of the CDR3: TGCAGTGCTAGAGACCACCTACAGGACTACGAGCAGTACTTC. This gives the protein CSARDHLQDYEQYF.

CDR3: CASSNPTGGTAGNTIYF. The CDR3 DNA is TGTGCCAGCAGCAACCCGACAGGGGGTACGGCTGGAAACACCATATATTTT. The V gene is TRBV7-2, the J gene TRBJ1-3; TRBD1 matches 9 bases. The ends lost 5 bases at V and 2 bases at J; junction bases unmatched: 10. This CDR3 is 17 amino acids long. Looked up from germline, CDR1 is SGHTA and CDR2 is FQGNSA.

The CDR3 region has the DNA TGTGCCAGCAGCATCGGGACTAGCGCCTACAATGAGCAGTTCTTC. Translation gives CASSIGTSAYNEQFF. This sequence joins TRBV5-4 and TRBJ2-1; 10 nucleotides agree with TRBD2. The germline V gene has CDR1 SGHNT and CDR2 YYREEE (reference sequence). This CDR3 is built from 15 residues. J was trimmed by 2 bases and V by 4 bases; bases with no gene match: 3.

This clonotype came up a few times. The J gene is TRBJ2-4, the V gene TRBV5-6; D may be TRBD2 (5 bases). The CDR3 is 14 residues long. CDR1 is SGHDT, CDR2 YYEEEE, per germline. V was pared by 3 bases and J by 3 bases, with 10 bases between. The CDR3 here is CASSWGDIKNIQYF. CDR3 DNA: TGTGCCAGCAGCTGGGGAGACATCAAAAACATTCAGTACTTC. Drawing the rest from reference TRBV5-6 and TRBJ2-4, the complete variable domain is DAGVTQSPTHLIKTRGQQVTLRCSPKSGHDTVSWYQQALGQGPQFIFQYYEEEERQRGNFPDRFSGHQFPNYSSELNVNALLLGDSALYLCASSWGDIKNIQYFGAGTRLSVL.

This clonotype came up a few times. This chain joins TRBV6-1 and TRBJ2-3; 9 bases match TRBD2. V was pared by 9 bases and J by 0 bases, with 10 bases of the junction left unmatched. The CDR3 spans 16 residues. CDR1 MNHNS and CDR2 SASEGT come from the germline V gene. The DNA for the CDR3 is TGTGCCAGTTCTAGCGGGGCCGGGTACAGCACAGATACGCAGTATTTT. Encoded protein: CASSSGAGYSTDTQYF.

CDR3 loop: CASSQGLAEIYEQYF. The CDR3 nucleotides read TGTGCCAGCAGCCAAGGACTAGCGGAGATCTACGAGCAGTACTTC. The chain has TRBV3-1 and TRBJ2-7; 9 nucleotides match TRBD2. Germline CDR1 is LGHDT and CDR2 is YNNKEL (reference sequence). This CDR3 region has 15 residues. V was clipped by 1 base and J by 3 bases; unmatched bases: 4.

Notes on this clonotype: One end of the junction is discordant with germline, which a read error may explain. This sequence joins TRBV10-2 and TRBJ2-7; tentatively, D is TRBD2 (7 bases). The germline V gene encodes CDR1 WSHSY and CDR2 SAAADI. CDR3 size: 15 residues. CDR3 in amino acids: CASSERGGLSFEQYF. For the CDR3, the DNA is TGCGCCAGCAGTGAGAGGGGGGGACTGTCCTTCGAGCAGTACTTC.

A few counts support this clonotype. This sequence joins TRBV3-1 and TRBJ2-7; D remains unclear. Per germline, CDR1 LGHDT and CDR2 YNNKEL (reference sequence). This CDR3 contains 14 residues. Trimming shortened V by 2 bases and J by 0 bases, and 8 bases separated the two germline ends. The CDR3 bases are TGTGCCAGCAGCCAACCTGGAACCTCCTACGAGCAGTACTTC. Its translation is CASSQPGTSYEQYF.

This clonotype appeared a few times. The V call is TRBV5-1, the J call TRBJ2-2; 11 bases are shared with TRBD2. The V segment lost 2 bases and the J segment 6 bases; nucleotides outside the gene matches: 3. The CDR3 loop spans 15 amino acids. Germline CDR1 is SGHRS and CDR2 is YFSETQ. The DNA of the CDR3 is TGCGCCAGCAGCTTCGGGACTAGCGGTGCCGGGGAGCTGTTTTTT. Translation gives CASSFGTSGAGELFF.

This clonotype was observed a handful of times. The CDR3 DNA follows: TGTGCCATCAGTGGGGACAGCCAAGAGACCCAGTACTTC. Translating gives CAISGDSQETQYF. The V and J genes are TRBV10-3 and TRBJ2-5; 7 positions agree with TRBD1. The CDR3 contains 13 residues. V lost 4 bases, J lost 1 base, and 0 bases stayed unmatched. Per the germline V gene, CDR1 is ENHRY and CDR2 is SYGVKD.

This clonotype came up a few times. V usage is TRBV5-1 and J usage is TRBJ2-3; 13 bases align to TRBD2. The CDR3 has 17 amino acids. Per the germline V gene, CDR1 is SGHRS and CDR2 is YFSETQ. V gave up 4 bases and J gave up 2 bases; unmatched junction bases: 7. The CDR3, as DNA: TGCGCCAGCAGCCCCGGGACTAGCGGGACGGCCACAGATACGCAGTATTTT. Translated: CASSPGTSGTATDTQYF.

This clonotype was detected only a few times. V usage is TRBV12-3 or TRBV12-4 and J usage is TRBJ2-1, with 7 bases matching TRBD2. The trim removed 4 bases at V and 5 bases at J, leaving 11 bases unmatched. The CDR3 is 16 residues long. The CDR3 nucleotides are TGTGCCAGCAGTTCCCCGGGACTACTCCATCACAATGAGCAGTTCTTC. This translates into CASSSPGLLHHNEQFF.

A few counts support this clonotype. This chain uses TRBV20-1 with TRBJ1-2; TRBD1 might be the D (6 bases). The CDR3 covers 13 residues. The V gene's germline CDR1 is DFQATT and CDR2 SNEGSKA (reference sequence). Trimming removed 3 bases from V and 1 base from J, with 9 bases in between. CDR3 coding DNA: TGCAGTGCTAGGGACAGTTTTAACTATGGCTACACCTTC. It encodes CSARDSFNYGYTF.

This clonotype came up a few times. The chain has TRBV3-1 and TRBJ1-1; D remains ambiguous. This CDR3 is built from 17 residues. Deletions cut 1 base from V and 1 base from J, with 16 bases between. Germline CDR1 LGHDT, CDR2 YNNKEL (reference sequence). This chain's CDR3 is CASSQGRAVVSNTEAFF. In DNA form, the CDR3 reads TGTGCCAGCAGCCAAGGAAGGGCGGTCGTTTCGAACACTGAAGCTTTCTTT.

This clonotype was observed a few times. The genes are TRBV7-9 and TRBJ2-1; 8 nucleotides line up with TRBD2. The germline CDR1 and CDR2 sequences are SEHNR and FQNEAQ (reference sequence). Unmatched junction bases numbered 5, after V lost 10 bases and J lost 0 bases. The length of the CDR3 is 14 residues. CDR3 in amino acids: CATLGGASYNEQFF. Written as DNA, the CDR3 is TGTGCCACCCTCGGGGGGGCCTCCTACAATGAGCAGTTCTTC.

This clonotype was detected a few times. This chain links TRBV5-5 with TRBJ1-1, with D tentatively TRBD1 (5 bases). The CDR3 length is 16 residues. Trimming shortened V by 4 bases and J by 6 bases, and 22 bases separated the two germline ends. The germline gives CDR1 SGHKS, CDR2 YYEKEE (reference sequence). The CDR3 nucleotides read TGTGCCAGCAGCAGTTTGGGGCGGGGTGTCATCGCTGAAGCTTTCTTT. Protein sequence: CASSSLGRGVIAEAFF.

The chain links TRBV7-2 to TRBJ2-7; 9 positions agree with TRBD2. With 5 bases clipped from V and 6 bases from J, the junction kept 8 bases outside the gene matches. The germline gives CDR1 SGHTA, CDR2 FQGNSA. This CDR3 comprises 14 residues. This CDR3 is CASSGQLAGPEQYF. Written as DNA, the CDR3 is TGTGCCAGCAGCGGACAACTAGCGGGTCCCGAGCAGTACTTC.

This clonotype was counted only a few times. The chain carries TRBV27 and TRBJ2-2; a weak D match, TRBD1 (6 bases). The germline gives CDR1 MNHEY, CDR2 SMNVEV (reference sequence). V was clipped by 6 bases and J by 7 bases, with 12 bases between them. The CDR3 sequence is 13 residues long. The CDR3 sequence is CASSEQGNGELFF. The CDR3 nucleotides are TGTGCCAGCAGCGAACAGGGAAACGGGGAGCTGTTTTTT.

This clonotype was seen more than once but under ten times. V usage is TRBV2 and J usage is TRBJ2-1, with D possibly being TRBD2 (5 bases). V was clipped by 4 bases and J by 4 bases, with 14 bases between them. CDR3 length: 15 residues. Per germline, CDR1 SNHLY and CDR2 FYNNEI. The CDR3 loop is CASSGWVAPYNEQFF. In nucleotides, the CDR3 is TGTGCCAGCAGTGGGTGGGTAGCGCCTTACAATGAGCAGTTCTTC.

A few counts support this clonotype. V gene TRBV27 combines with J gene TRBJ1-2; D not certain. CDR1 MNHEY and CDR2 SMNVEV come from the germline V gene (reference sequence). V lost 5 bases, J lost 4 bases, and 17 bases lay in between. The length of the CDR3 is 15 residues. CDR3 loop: CASSPGDGWLYGYTF. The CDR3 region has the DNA TGTGCCAGCAGTCCCGGTGACGGATGGCTCTATGGCTACACCTTC.

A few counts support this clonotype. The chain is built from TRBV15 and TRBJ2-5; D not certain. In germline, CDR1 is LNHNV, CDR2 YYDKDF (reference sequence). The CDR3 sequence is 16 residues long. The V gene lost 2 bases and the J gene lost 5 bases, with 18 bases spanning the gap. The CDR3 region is CATSRRYPTLGETQYF. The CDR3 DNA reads TGTGCCACCAGCAGAAGGTATCCCACCCTCGGGGAGACCCAGTACTTC.

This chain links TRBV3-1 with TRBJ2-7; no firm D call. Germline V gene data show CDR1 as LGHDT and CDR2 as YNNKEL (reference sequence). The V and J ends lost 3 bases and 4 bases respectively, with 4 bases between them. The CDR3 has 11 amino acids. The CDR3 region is CASSHFYEQYF. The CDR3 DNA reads TGTGCCAGCAGCCATTTTTACGAGCAGTACTTC.